The 20 T cell receptor beta chains listed next were all sequenced from one sample in a study of preoperative IRX-2 immunotherapy in early breast cancer. As to treatment: preoperative locoregional IRX-2 cytokine immunotherapy. The assay was immunoSEQ multiplex PCR, and TCRdb's table has in-frame clones only and misses some. The sample includes approximately 100,000 clones, about nine tenths of them seen just once. Sequenced here: tumor tissue, sampled after IRX-2 immunotherapy. These receptors were obtained from a human donor with breast cancer.

The CDR3 nucleotides are TGTGCCAGCAGCTTAGTTGAAGCGGTCACAGATACGCAGTATTTT. It encodes CASSLVEAVTDTQYF. The chain joins TRBV7-6 to TRBJ2-3; possible D gene TRBD2, 5 bases. The V end was cut by 1 base, the J end by 2 bases, with 10 bases between. From germline, CDR1 is SGHVS and CDR2 FNYEAQ. The CDR3 is 15 amino acids.

The rearrangement joins TRBV6-8 to TRBJ1-1, with D unresolved. CDR1 MNHGY and CDR2 SAAAGT come from the germline V gene. This CDR3 is 13 amino acids long. V was pared by 2 bases and J by 6 bases, with 10 bases between. CDR3 DNA sequence: TGTGCCAGCAGTTACGGGAACGCCCCTGAAGCTTTCTTT. It translates to CASSYGNAPEAFF.

The V gene is TRBV6-8, the J gene TRBJ2-3, with 7 nucleotides matching TRBD2. The V gene's germline CDR1 is MNHGY and CDR2 SAAAGT. The ends lost 7 bases at V and 8 bases at J; junction bases unmatched: 15. The CDR3 length is 15 residues. CDR3 in amino acids: CASNLDWLSGGTQYF. CDR3 coding DNA: TGTGCCAGCAACTTAGACTGGCTCTCGGGGGGTACGCAGTATTTT.

The rearrangement joins TRBV5-1 to TRBJ1-1; 7 bases are a match to TRBD1. Germline assignment: CDR1 SGHRS and CDR2 YFSETQ. The V gene end was trimmed by 2 bases and the J gene end by 1 base; junction bases not matched to a gene: 2. CDR3 length equals 14 residues. CDR3 in amino acids: CASSFPGGNTEAFF. Written as DNA, the CDR3 is TGCGCCAGCAGCTTTCCAGGGGGGAACACTGAAGCTTTCTTT.

This clone was detected a few times. V and J are TRBV7-6 and TRBJ1-6; D gene uncertain. V gave up 4 bases and J gave up 0 bases, with 13 bases separating them. The CDR3 has 17 residues. Germline V gene sequence: CDR1 SGHVS, CDR2 FNYEAQ. In nucleotides, the CDR3 is TGTGCCAGCAGCTGGATTGCGCCAAGCTCCTATAATTCACCCCTCCACTTT. It encodes CASSWIAPSSYNSPLHF.

The chain carries TRBV19 and TRBJ2-1; D gene uncertain. CDR3 length: 15 amino acids. Trimming took off 6 bases at V and 0 bases at J, with 12 bases between the two ends. CDR1 and CDR2 from the germline V gene are LNHDA and SQIVND (reference sequence). CDR3 region: CASSPNVGSYNEQFF. The CDR3 DNA follows: TGTGCCAGTAGCCCTAACGTGGGCTCCTACAATGAGCAGTTCTTC.

The genes are TRBV5-1 and TRBJ2-1; a possible D gene is TRBD2 (6 bases). This CDR3 is 17 amino acids long. Trimming pared 0 bases from V and 4 bases from J, leaving 17 bases between. Per the germline V gene, CDR1 is SGHRS and CDR2 is YFSETQ. The CDR3 sequence: CASSLEGLELPYNEQFF. In DNA, the CDR3 is TGCGCCAGCAGCTTGGAGGGACTTGAATTGCCGTACAATGAGCAGTTCTTC.

The V and J genes are TRBV19 and TRBJ1-1; D call uncertain. The germline V and J ends were trimmed by 5 bases and 0 bases, with 7 bases remaining between them. This CDR3 region has 13 residues. Germline V gene data show CDR1 as LNHDA and CDR2 as SQIVND (reference sequence). CDR3 sequence reads: CASSPQMNTEAFF. CDR3 bases: TGTGCCAGTAGTCCACAGATGAACACTGAAGCTTTCTTT.

The rearrangement joins TRBV12-5 to TRBJ2-1; TRBD2 matches 7 bases. V lost 7 bases to trimming and J lost 9 bases; unmatched junction nucleotides: 3. CDR1 LGHNT and CDR2 FRNRAP come from the germline V gene. The length of the CDR3 is 11 residues. The CDR3 DNA sequence: TGTGCTAGTGAGGGGAGGGGTGAGCAGTTCTTC. Protein: CASEGRGEQFF.

The chain combines TRBV5-1 with TRBJ1-4; D possibly corresponds to TRBD1 (6 bases). Trimming took off 5 bases at V and 6 bases at J, with 17 bases between the two ends. From germline, CDR1 is SGHRS and CDR2 YFSETQ. The CDR3 sequence is 15 residues long. This chain's CDR3 is CASRFGGATDEKLFF. Here the CDR3 DNA reads TGCGCCAGCAGATTTGGGGGGGCGACGGATGAAAAACTGTTTTTT. Filled out from reference TRBV5-1 and TRBJ1-4, the complete variable domain reads KAGVTQTPRYLIKTRGQQVTLSCSPISGHRSVSWYQQTPGQGLQFLFEYFSETQRNKGNFPGRFSGRQFSNSRSEMNVSTLELGDSALYLCASRFGGATDEKLFFGSGTQLSVL.

V is TRBV25-1 and J is TRBJ2-7, with 7 bases that match TRBD1. Per the germline V gene, CDR1 is MGHDK and CDR2 is SYGVNS. The CDR3 sequence is 14 residues long. After removal of 4 bases from V and 5 bases from J, the junction contained 8 bases not matched to a gene. The CDR3 loop reads CASSAGQAGNEQYF. The CDR3 nucleotides are TGTGCCAGCAGTGCTGGACAGGCCGGTAACGAGCAGTACTTC.

This clone was recorded a few times. This sequence joins TRBV19 and TRBJ2-3; maybe TRBD1 (5 bases). V lost 3 bases, J lost 1 base, and 11 bases lay in between. Germline loops: CDR1 LNHDA, CDR2 SQIVND (reference sequence). This CDR3 spans 15 amino acids. The CDR3 is CASSIESGRTDTQYF. CDR3 coding DNA: TGTGCCAGTAGTATCGAGTCAGGGCGCACAGATACGCAGTATTTT.

The chain is built from TRBV6-4 and TRBJ2-2, with TRBD1 matching over 7 bases. CDR1 MRHNA and CDR2 SNTAGT come from the germline V gene. The V segment lost 10 bases and the J segment 7 bases; nucleotides outside the gene matches: 15. This CDR3 has 15 amino acids. The DNA of the CDR3 is TGTGCCATCAGAAGAGACAGGGATGGGTACGGGGAGCTGTTTTTT. As protein: CAIRRDRDGYGELFF.

The chain has TRBV5-1 and TRBJ2-3; TRBD1 matches at 8 bases. Germline V gene sequence: CDR1 SGHRS, CDR2 YFSETQ. There are 16 residues in the CDR3. Trimming took 0 bases from V and 2 from J; bases not matched to a gene: 5. Here the CDR3 reads CASSLGAGGNTDTQYF. The CDR3 DNA follows: TGCGCCAGCAGCTTGGGGGCAGGGGGCAACACAGATACGCAGTATTTT.

The chain uses TRBV11-1 and TRBJ2-3; D tentatively fits TRBD1 or TRBD2 (5 bases each). The ends were cut back, 6 bases at V and 0 bases at J, with 16 bases in the middle. The CDR3 spans 16 residues. Germline CDR1 is SGHAT and CDR2 is FQDESV (reference sequence). The CDR3 nucleotides are TGTGCCAGCAGACCAGGGACGACCCGTAGCACAGATACGCAGTATTTT. This codes for CASRPGTTRSTDTQYF.

The V gene is TRBV19, the J gene TRBJ2-3; 7 nucleotides match TRBD2. The length of the CDR3 is 15 residues. The V and J ends lost 1 base and 1 base, in that order; junction bases with no gene match: 2. The germline V gene has CDR1 LNHDA and CDR2 SQIVND (reference sequence). This CDR3 reads CASSIGLAGTDTQYF. The CDR3, as DNA: TGTGCCAGTAGTATAGGACTAGCCGGCACAGATACGCAGTATTTT.

The CDR3 DNA reads as TGTGCCAGCACCAGCGGGACAGGGACAGGGCGGGGAAACACCGGGGAGCTGTTTTTT. Protein sequence: CASTSGTGTGRGNTGELFF. This chain connects TRBV6-8 to TRBJ2-2; 9 bases align to TRBD1. V lost 7 bases to trimming and J lost 2 bases; unmatched junction nucleotides: 17. Germline V gene data show CDR1 as MNHGY and CDR2 as SAAAGT. The CDR3 totals 19 residues.

The rearrangement links TRBV19 to TRBJ2-7, with TRBD1 matching over 7 bases. The CDR3 runs to 14 residues. CDR1 and CDR2 (germline): LNHDA, SQIVND (reference sequence). V shed 5 bases and J 3 bases; nucleotides not matched to a gene: 7. The CDR3 protein is CASSFDRVNYEQYF. Written as DNA, the CDR3 is TGTGCCAGTAGTTTCGACAGGGTAAACTACGAGCAGTACTTC.

The J gene is TRBJ1-2, the V gene TRBV28, with D perhaps TRBD1 (5 bases). Trimming removed 7 bases from V and 1 base from J, with 13 bases in between. The CDR3 runs 14 residues. CDR1 is MDHEN, CDR2 SYDVKM, per germline. CDR3 sequence reads: CASTYLGGNYGYTF. The CDR3 nucleotides read TGTGCCAGCACCTATCTTGGGGGTAACTATGGCTACACCTTC.

This chain joins TRBV6-8 and TRBJ2-7; the D gene is possibly TRBD2 (5 bases). Germline V gene lookup returns CDR1 MNHGY and CDR2 SAAAGT. With 5 bases removed from V and 0 bases from J, the gap between germline ends came to 14 bases. The CDR3 length is 15 residues. The CDR3 is CASSEQRDPSYEQYF. The CDR3 DNA is TGTGCCAGCAGTGAGCAGAGGGATCCCTCCTACGAGCAGTACTTC.